The source of this T cell receptor beta chain is a study of T cells in tumors after PD-1 blockade. For the study at large: A subset received ongoing vismodegib 150 mg daily alongside anti-PD-1 therapy.

The CDR3 consists of 13 residues. The V end lost 7 bases, the J end lost 3 bases, and 13 bases lay between the germline ends. Germline CDR1 reads MDHEN; CDR2 reads SYDVKM. Concerning this clone: Its antigen remains unknown.

This table comes from immunoSEQ multiplex PCR, and its TCRdb copy is limited to in-frame clones, with some not included. The table lists fewer than 6,500 clones, 65% to 80% of them singletons, with about 5.6% in the top ten. Study results and caveats: After therapy, most expanded exhausted CD8+ clones were absent pre-treatment, suggesting clonal replacement.

This receptor was identified in a human donor with basal cell carcinoma. Sequenced here: tumor tissue, sampled before anti-PD-1 treatment. J is TRBJ2-7 and V is TRBV28; D gene ambiguous. The CDR3 spells CASTPSSLYEQYF. CDR3 bases: TGTGCCAGCACTCCCTCGTCCCTCTACGAGCAGTACTTC.